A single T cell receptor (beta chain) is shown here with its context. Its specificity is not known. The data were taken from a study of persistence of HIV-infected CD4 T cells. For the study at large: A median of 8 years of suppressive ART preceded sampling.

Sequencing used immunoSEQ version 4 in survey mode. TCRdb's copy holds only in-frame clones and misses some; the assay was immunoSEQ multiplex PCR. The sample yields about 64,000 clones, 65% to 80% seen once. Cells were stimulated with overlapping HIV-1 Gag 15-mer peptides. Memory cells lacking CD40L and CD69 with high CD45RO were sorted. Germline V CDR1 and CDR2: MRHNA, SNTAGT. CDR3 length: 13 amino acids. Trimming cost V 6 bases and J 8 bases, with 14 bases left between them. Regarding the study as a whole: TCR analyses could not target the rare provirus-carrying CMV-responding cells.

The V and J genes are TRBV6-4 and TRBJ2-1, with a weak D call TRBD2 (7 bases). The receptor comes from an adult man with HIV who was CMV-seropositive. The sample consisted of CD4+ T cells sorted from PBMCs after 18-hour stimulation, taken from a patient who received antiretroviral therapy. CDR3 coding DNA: TGTGCCAGCAGCCAAGTGGGGGGGCATGAGCAGTTCTTC. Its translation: CASSQVGGHEQFF.